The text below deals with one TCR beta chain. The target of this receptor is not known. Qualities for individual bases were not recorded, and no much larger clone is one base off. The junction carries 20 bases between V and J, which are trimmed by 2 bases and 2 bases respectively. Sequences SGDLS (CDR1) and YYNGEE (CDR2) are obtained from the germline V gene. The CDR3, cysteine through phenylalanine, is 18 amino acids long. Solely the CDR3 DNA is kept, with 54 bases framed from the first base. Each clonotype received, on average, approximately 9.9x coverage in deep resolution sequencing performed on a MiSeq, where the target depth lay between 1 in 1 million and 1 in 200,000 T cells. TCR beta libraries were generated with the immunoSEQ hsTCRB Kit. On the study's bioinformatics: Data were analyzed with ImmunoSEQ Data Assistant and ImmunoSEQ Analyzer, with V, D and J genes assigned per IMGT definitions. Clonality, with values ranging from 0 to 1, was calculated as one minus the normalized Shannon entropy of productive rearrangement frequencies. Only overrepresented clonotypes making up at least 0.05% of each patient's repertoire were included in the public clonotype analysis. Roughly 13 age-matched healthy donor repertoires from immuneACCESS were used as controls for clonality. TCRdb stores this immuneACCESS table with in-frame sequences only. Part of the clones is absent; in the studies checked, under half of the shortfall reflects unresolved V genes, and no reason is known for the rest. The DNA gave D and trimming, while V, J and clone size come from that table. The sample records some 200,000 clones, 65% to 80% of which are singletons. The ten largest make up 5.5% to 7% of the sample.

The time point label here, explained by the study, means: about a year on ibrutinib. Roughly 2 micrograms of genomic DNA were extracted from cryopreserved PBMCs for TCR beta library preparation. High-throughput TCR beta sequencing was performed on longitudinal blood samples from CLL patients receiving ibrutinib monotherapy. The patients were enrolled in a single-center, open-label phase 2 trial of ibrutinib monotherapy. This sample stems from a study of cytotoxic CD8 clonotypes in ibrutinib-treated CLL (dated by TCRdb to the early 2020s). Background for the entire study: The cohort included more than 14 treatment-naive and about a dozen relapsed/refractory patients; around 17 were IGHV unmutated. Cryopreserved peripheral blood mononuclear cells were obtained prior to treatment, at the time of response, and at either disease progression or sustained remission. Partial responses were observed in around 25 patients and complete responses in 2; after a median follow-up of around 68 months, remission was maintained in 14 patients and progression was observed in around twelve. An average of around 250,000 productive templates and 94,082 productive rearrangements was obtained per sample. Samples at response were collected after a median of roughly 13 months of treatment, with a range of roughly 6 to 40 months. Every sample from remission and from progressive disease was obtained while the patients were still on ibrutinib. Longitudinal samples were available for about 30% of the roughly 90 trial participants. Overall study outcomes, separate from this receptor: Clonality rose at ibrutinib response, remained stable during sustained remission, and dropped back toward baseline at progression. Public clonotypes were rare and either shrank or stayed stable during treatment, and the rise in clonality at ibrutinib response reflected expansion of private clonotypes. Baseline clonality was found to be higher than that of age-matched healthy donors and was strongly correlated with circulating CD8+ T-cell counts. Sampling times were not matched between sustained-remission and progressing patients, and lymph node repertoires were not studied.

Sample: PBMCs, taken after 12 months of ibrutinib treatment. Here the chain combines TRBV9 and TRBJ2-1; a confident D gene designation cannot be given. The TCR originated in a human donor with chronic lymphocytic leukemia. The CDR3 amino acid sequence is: CASSVAGLEKVTYNEQFF. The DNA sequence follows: TGTGCCAGCAGCGTGGCTGGTCTGGAGAAGGTAACCTACAATGAGCAGTTCTTC.